Listed here are 7 T cell receptor beta chains from one sample, sequenced in a study of CD8+CD57+ T cells in acquired aplastic anemia. Sequencing involved patients with CD8+CD57+ cell expansion previously shown by flow cytometry. Using genomic DNA as the template, TCR beta VDJ and CDR3 profiling was carried out. TCRdb fed the reads into MiXCR, producing one record per CDR3 protein. Among under 150,000 distinct CDR3 sequences listed, nearly 40% were seen once. Sequencing used sorted CD4+, CD8+, or CD8+CD57+ T cells (not recorded which) from PBMCs. Receptors were obtained from a human donor with aplastic anemia.

At least ten counts were recorded for this clonotype. The V and J genes are TRBV6-5 and TRBJ1-1; D might be TRBD1 (5 bases). Germline V lookup: CDR1 MNHEY, CDR2 SVGAGI. The V gene lost 2 bases and the J gene lost 9 bases, with 16 bases spanning the gap. CDR3 size: 14 residues. The CDR3: CASSYGRDGGKAFF. CDR3 nucleotide sequence: TGTGCCAGCAGTTACGGCAGGGACGGAGGAAAAGCTTTCTTT.

The chain carries TRBV20-1 and TRBJ2-3, with 9 bases identical to TRBD2. The V gene end was trimmed by 4 bases and the J gene end by 2 bases; junction bases not matched to a gene: 1. Germline V lookup: CDR1 DFQATT, CDR2 SNEGSKA (reference sequence). The CDR3 sequence is 13 residues long. The CDR3 is CSATSGVTDTQYF. CDR3 coding DNA: TGCAGTGCTACTAGCGGGGTCACAGATACGCAGTATTTT.

This clonotype has just one count. This clone may be a read error of a much larger clone one base away. The chain links TRBV2 to TRBJ1-5, with 7 bases identical to TRBD1. V dropped 6 bases and J dropped 1; count of bases not matched to a gene: 12. The CDR3 length is 17 residues. CDR1 and CDR2 from the germline V gene are SNHLY and FYNNEI. CDR3 bases: TGTGCCAGCAGCCTTATAGGGCAGGGGGGAAGCAATCAGCCCCAGCATTTT. Translation: CASSLIGQGGSNQPQHF.

The gene calls are TRBV29-1 and TRBJ2-7, with D maybe TRBD1 (6 bases). Trimming stripped 3 bases from V and 0 bases from J, with 18 bases between. The germline gives CDR1 SQVTM, CDR2 ANQGSEA. The CDR3 contains 16 residues. The CDR3 here is CSVEGAGSSFSYEQYF. The CDR3 bases are TGCAGCGTTGAGGGGGCCGGCTCCTCCTTCTCCTACGAGCAGTACTTC.

The J gene is TRBJ2-3, the V gene TRBV11-2, with D perhaps matching TRBD1 (5 bases). The germline V gene encodes CDR1 SGHAT and CDR2 FQNNGV. V gave up 0 bases and J gave up 0 bases, with 13 bases separating them. There are 17 residues in the CDR3. The CDR3 spells CASSLEAGYLSTDTQYF. The CDR3 coding sequence is TGTGCCAGCAGCTTAGAGGCAGGGTATCTAAGCACAGATACGCAGTATTTT. Drawing the rest from reference TRBV11-2 and TRBJ2-3, the complete variable domain is EAGVAQSPRYKIIEKRQSVAFWCNPISGHATLYWYQQILGQGPKLLIQFQNNGVVDDSQLPKDRFSAERLKGVDSTLKIQPAKLEDSAVYLCASSLEAGYLSTDTQYFGPGTRLTVL.

This clonotype has a count of ten or more. The chain employs TRBV20-1 and TRBJ2-3; 7 bases line up with TRBD1. CDR1 is DFQATT, CDR2 SNEGSKA, per germline (reference sequence). The J segment lost 2 bases and the V segment lost 4 bases, leaving 6 bases of the junction unmatched. CDR3 size: 14 residues. DNA for the CDR3: TGCAGTGCTACCGGACAGGAATTCACAGATACGCAGTATTTT. Residues: CSATGQEFTDTQYF.

This clonotype appeared once. The rearrangement uses TRBV7-2 and TRBJ2-7; 11 bases line up with TRBD2. The CDR3 is 15 amino acids. Germline trimming cut 5 bases from V and 3 bases from J; bases unmatched to any gene: 6. Germline CDR1 is SGHTA and CDR2 is FQGNSA. The CDR3 DNA reads as TGTGCCAGCAGCCGTTCTAGCGGGGGGCACTACGAGCAGTACGTC. This encodes CASSRSSGGHYEQYV.